This TCR beta chain was recorded in a study of cytomegalovirus exposure and HLA in healthy donors. The study, taken as a whole, reports: Analysis performed later found about 17,000 TCR beta sequences associated with HLA alleles at 0.05 false discovery rate.

The PCR was carried out with 60 Vbeta primers and 13 Jbeta primers. TCRdb keeps only in-frame clones here, not all; method: immunoSEQ multiplex PCR. The repertoire holds approximately 53,000 clones, roughly 81% seen once, with about 3% in the top ten. From germline, CDR1 is MNHEY and CDR2 SMNVEV (reference sequence). The V and J ends lost 8 bases and 0 bases respectively, with 10 bases between them. The CDR3 is 13 residues long. Comment on this clone: Its specificity is not known.

The chain joins TRBV27 to TRBJ1-1; no clear D gene. Sequenced input: PBMCs. The clonotype originates from a woman between 40 and 55 years old in good health and CMV-seropositive. In DNA form, the CDR3 reads TGTGCCAGCGGCCTCGTTTTGAACACTGAAGCTTTCTTT. This sequence encodes CASGLVLNTEAFF.